One sample yielded the 30 T cell receptor beta chains listed below, sequenced in a study of CD8 T cells in Susac syndrome. RNA was extracted with the RNeasy kit, and a quantity of roughly 0.5 to 1 ug was reverse transcribed using random hexamers. Each CDR3 protein is one row after TCRdb ran MiXCR on the immunoSEQ multiplex PCR reads. The sample has roughly 100,000 distinct CDR3 sequences, approximately 95% seen once. The sequencing sample was made of CD8+ T cells from PBMCs. The receptors stem from a human donor with Susac syndrome.

CDR3 sequence (DNA): TGTGCCAGTAGGGCCAGGGACGGAAATTCACCCCTCCACTTT. Its protein product is CASRARDGNSPLHF. The chain is built from TRBV19 and TRBJ1-6, with D tentatively TRBD1 (5 bases). Trimming pared 6 bases from V and 7 bases from J, leaving 13 bases between. Germline assignment: CDR1 LNHDA and CDR2 SQIVND (reference sequence). The CDR3 contains 14 residues.

The chain couples TRBV12-3 or TRBV12-4 to TRBJ2-5; 7 positions match TRBD1. The CDR3 sequence is 13 residues long. The ends lost 6 bases at V and 5 bases at J; junction bases unmatched: 6. In DNA, the CDR3 is TGTGCCAGCAGACGACAGGGTTGGGAGACCCAGTACTTC. Amino acid sequence: CASRRQGWETQYF.

The chain uses TRBV7-3 and TRBJ2-1, with D perhaps TRBD1 (6 bases). V was clipped by 2 bases and J by 7 bases, with 18 bases between them. This CDR3 comprises 16 residues. Germline V lookup: CDR1 SGHTA, CDR2 FQGTGA. CDR3 nucleotide sequence: TGTGCCAGCAGCTTAGCAAGCAGGGGCTTCAGGAATGAGCAGTTCTTC. Translation gives CASSLASRGFRNEQFF. The variable domain in full, completed from reference TRBV7-3 and TRBJ2-1, reads GAGVSQTPSNKVTEKGKYVELRCDPISGHTALYWYRQSLGQGPEFLIYFQGTGAADDSGLPNDRFFAVRPEGSVSTLKIQRTERGDSAVYLCASSLASRGFRNEQFFGPGTRLTVL.

The chain has TRBV21-1 and TRBJ2-5; TRBD1 reflects the table's D call only, with no check against the DNA. TRBV21-1 is reported as a pseudogene. This CDR3 is built from 15 residues. As DNA, the CDR3 is TGTGCCAGCAGCAAAAACTTACAACAGGGTTCGACCCAGTACTTC. Translation gives CASSKNLQQGSTQYF.

The CDR3 here is CASSSGGDNEQFF. Here the CDR3 DNA reads TGTGCCAGCAGCTCCGGGGGTGACAATGAGCAGTTCTTC. The V and J genes are TRBV9 and TRBJ2-1; D is perhaps TRBD2 (6 bases). Trimming shortened V by 4 bases and J by 5 bases, and 10 bases separated the two germline ends. Germline assignment: CDR1 SGDLS and CDR2 YYNGEE. The CDR3 is 13 residues long.

The chain joins TRBV9 to TRBJ2-7; D may be TRBD2 (6 bases). The CDR3 extends over 15 amino acids. V was cut by 0 bases and J by 0 bases, with 10 bases left in between. From germline, CDR1 is SGDLS and CDR2 YYNGEE. Here the CDR3 DNA reads TGTGCCAGCAGCGTAGTCGGGAGTGGCTCCTACGAGCAGTACTTC. Amino acid sequence: CASSVVGSGSYEQYF.

This clonotype was seen just once. The chain has TRBV29-1 and TRBJ1-1, with no clear D. This CDR3 spans 14 amino acids. Trimming shortened V by 6 bases and J by 0 bases, and 14 bases separated the two germline ends. The germline V gene has CDR1 SQVTM and CDR2 ANQGSEA. The CDR3 region has the DNA TGCAGCGTCGCGGGTAGCACCTTGAACACTGAAGCTTTCTTT. Encoded protein: CSVAGSTLNTEAFF.

The rearrangement links TRBV5-4 to TRBJ2-1, with D unclear. V was pared by 4 bases and J by 8 bases, with 10 bases between. The CDR3 is 12 amino acids. Germline assignment: CDR1 SGHNT and CDR2 YYREEE (reference sequence). CDR3 sequence: CASSPNTDEQFF. Written as DNA, the CDR3 is TGTGCCAGCAGCCCCAACACGGATGAGCAGTTCTTC.

The chain carries TRBV12-3 or TRBV12-4 and TRBJ2-7; D not certain. Trimming stripped 5 bases from V and 7 bases from J, with 12 bases between. The CDR3 consists of 12 residues. CDR3 in amino acids: CASSEGPLEQYF. The CDR3 bases are TGTGCCAGCAGTGAAGGACCCCTGGAGCAGTACTTC.

This chain uses TRBV29-1 with TRBJ1-2; D uncertain. Trimming removed 4 bases from V and 5 bases from J, with 17 bases in between. The CDR3 has 14 amino acids. CDR1 and CDR2 (germline): SQVTM, ANQGSEA. CDR3 coding DNA: TGCAGCGTTGTGTATTCTGACGAGGAGTATGGCTACACCTTC. This gives the protein CSVVYSDEEYGYTF.

This clonotype was seen more than once but under ten times. This sequence joins TRBV12-3 or TRBV12-4 and TRBJ2-7; D might be TRBD2 (5 bases). The V end was cut by 0 bases, the J end by 2 bases, with 5 bases between. The CDR3 length is 13 residues. Written as DNA, the CDR3 is TGTGCCAGCAGTTTAGCCGGGACCTACGAGCAGTACTTC. As protein: CASSLAGTYEQYF.

The V and J genes are TRBV19 and TRBJ2-5; a possible D gene is TRBD2 (6 bases). Per the germline V gene, CDR1 is LNHDA and CDR2 is SQIVND (reference sequence). V lost 9 bases and J lost 3, with 14 bases in between. The CDR3 spans 13 residues. Written as DNA, the CDR3 is TGTGCCAGCTCCCCGCGGGGCGAAGAGACCCAGTACTTC. Its translation: CASSPRGEETQYF. The variable domain in full, with the rest retrieved from reference TRBV19 and TRBJ2-5, is DGGITQSPKYLFRKEGQNVTLSCEQNLNHDAMYWYRQDPGQGLRLIYYSQIVNDFQKGDIAEGYSVSREKKESFPLTVTSAQKNPTAFYLCASSPRGEETQYFGPGTRLLVL.

The gene calls are TRBV20-1 and TRBJ2-5, with D perhaps matching TRBD1 (5 bases). CDR1 and CDR2 (germline): DFQATT, SNEGSKA (reference sequence). The CDR3 loop spans 17 amino acids. With 0 bases removed from V and 4 bases from J, the gap between germline ends came to 21 bases. The DNA for the CDR3 is TGCAGTGCTAGAGATCACCCGCTGGCAGAGACAGTAGAGACCCAGTACTTC. It codes for CSARDHPLAETVETQYF.

The chain joins TRBV19 to TRBJ2-1; TRBD1 aligns across 8 bases. V gave up 6 bases and J gave up 7 bases; unmatched junction bases: 11. Germline V lookup: CDR1 LNHDA, CDR2 SQIVND (reference sequence). The CDR3 has 15 residues. The CDR3 loop reads CASRIPGTGRNEQFF. The CDR3 DNA reads TGTGCCAGTAGAATACCCGGGACAGGTAGGAATGAGCAGTTCTTC.

The DNA of the CDR3 is TGTGCCAGTAGTATTGGCAGCAACTATGGCTACACCTTC. It is translated as CASSIGSNYGYTF. The gene calls are TRBV19 and TRBJ1-2; D uncertain. Germline V gene data show CDR1 as LNHDA and CDR2 as SQIVND (reference sequence). This CDR3 is built from 13 residues. V shed 3 bases and J shed 2 bases, with 7 bases lying between them.

This chain uses TRBV12-3 or TRBV12-4 with TRBJ2-1; D is uncertain. CDR3 length equals 13 residues. V was cut by 5 bases and J by 6 bases, with 11 bases left in between. The chain's CDR3 is CASSQSLGNEQFF. In DNA form, the CDR3 reads TGTGCCAGCAGTCAGTCGCTAGGCAATGAGCAGTTCTTC.

The J gene is TRBJ2-1, the V gene TRBV15; D uncertain. The CDR3 runs to 12 residues. In germline, CDR1 is LNHNV, CDR2 YYDKDF (reference sequence). V shed 2 bases and J shed 6 bases, with 5 bases lying between them. CDR3 amino acids: CATSRRANEQFF. For the CDR3, the DNA is TGTGCCACCAGCAGAAGGGCCAATGAGCAGTTCTTC.

The gene calls are TRBV12-5 and TRBJ2-5; 7 bases are a match to TRBD1. V was pared by 5 bases and J by 4 bases, with 7 bases of the junction left unmatched. The CDR3 is made up of 14 amino acids. CDR1 LGHNT and CDR2 FRNRAP come from the germline V gene. The CDR3 nucleotides are TGTGCTAGTGGTCTCCTCCGACAGGGAGAGACCCAGTACTTC. It translates to CASGLLRQGETQYF. Filled out from reference TRBV12-5 and TRBJ2-5, the complete variable domain reads DARVTQTPRHKVTEMGQEVTMRCQPILGHNTVFWYRQTMMQGLELLAYFRNRAPLDDSGMPKDRFSAEMPDATLATLKIQPSEPRDSAVYFCASGLLRQGETQYFGPGTRLLVL.

This chain joins TRBV5-6 and TRBJ2-1, with D perhaps TRBD1 (5 bases). Deletions cut 4 bases from V and 16 bases from J, with 15 bases between. The germline CDR1 and CDR2 sequences are SGHDT and YYEEEE. The CDR3 covers 11 residues. The CDR3 region has the DNA TGTGCCAGCAGCGTGACAGAGGTCAAATTCTTC. Translated: CASSVTEVKFF.

The V and J genes are TRBV14 and TRBJ1-2, with TRBD1 as a possible D gene (5 bases). Germline lookup yields CDR1 SGHDN and CDR2 FVKESK. Between the trimmed V and J ends, which lost 1 base and 8 bases, there was a span of 11 bases. CDR3 length: 13 amino acids. The CDR3 reads CASSQGGAEGYTF. CDR3 DNA sequence: TGTGCCAGCAGCCAAGGGGGCGCAGAGGGCTACACCTTC.

This clonotype has only one observation. The V gene is TRBV5-1, the J gene TRBJ2-5; D is possibly TRBD1 or TRBD2 (5 bases each). The CDR3 has 16 residues. CDR1 SGHRS and CDR2 YFSETQ come from the germline V gene. V lost 1 base to trimming and J lost 2 bases, with 15 bases between them. The CDR3 region is CASSLTSDGAQETQYF. The CDR3 region has the DNA TGCGCCAGCAGCTTGACATCGGACGGGGCACAAGAGACCCAGTACTTC.

The V call is TRBV5-4, the J call TRBJ1-2; TRBD1 matches at 8 bases. The CDR3 sequence is 15 residues long. The germline V gene encodes CDR1 SGHNT and CDR2 YYREEE (reference sequence). Unmatched junction bases numbered 5, after V lost 4 bases and J lost 0 bases. CDR3 loop: CASSKGRGPNYGYTF. CDR3 nucleotides: TGTGCCAGCAGCAAGGGCAGGGGGCCTAACTATGGCTACACCTTC.

The chain couples TRBV9 to TRBJ2-5; no clear D. The germline V and J ends were trimmed by 0 bases and 5 bases, with 14 bases remaining between them. The germline V gene has CDR1 SGDLS and CDR2 YYNGEE. This CDR3 contains 15 residues. The CDR3 spells CASSVETNRRETQYF. The DNA of the CDR3 is TGTGCCAGCAGCGTAGAAACAAACCGCAGGGAGACCCAGTACTTC.

V usage is TRBV4-2 and J usage is TRBJ1-6; maybe TRBD1 (5 bases). Germline assignment: CDR1 LGHNA and CDR2 YNFKEQ. Trimming removed 0 bases at V and 9 bases at J, with 15 bases between. The CDR3 covers 16 residues. CDR3 protein: CASSQEAGHIFSPLHF. The CDR3 DNA reads as TGTGCCAGCAGCCAAGAGGCAGGGCACATTTTTTCACCCCTCCACTTT.

The CDR3 loop is CASSAPQGAMHDYTF. DNA for the CDR3: TGTGCCAGCAGCGCTCCCCAGGGGGCCATGCATGACTACACCTTC. This chain links TRBV9 with TRBJ1-2; 8 bases agree with TRBD1. The trim removed 3 bases at V and 10 bases at J, leaving 14 bases unmatched. This CDR3 has 15 amino acids. Looked up from germline, CDR1 is SGDLS and CDR2 is YYNGEE.

The chain links TRBV9 to TRBJ2-7; D gene ambiguous. Germline CDR1 reads SGDLS; CDR2 reads YYNGEE. V was trimmed by 4 bases and J by 6 bases, leaving 14 bases between them. The CDR3 has 13 amino acids. The CDR3 region is CASSPTGSGEQYF. In nucleotides, the CDR3 is TGTGCCAGCAGCCCCACGGGTAGTGGCGAGCAGTACTTC.

The chain uses TRBV11-3 and TRBJ2-2, with TRBD1 as a possible D gene (7 bases). The CDR3 has 15 residues. V was clipped by 3 bases and J by 4 bases, with 12 bases between them. Germline V gene data show CDR1 as SGHNT and CDR2 as YENEEA. The CDR3 protein is CASSFWQGGTGELFF. The CDR3 coding sequence is TGTGCCAGCAGCTTTTGGCAGGGGGGCACCGGGGAGCTGTTTTTT. The whole variable domain, filled in from reference TRBV11-3 and TRBJ2-2, reads EAGVVQSPRYKIIEKKQPVAFWCNPISGHNTLYWYLQNLGQGPELLIRYENEEAVDDSQLPKDRFSAERLKGVDSTLKIQPAELGDSAVYLCASSFWQGGTGELFFGEGSRLTVL.

V usage is TRBV6-1 and J usage is TRBJ2-7; TRBD2 might be the D (6 bases). The CDR3 totals 17 residues. Per the germline V gene, CDR1 is MNHNS and CDR2 is SASEGT. Trimming removed 6 bases at V and 5 bases at J, with 26 bases between. CDR3 coding DNA: TGTGCCAGCAGCGCTATCGTAACCGGGGGACGACCCCACGAGCAGTACTTC. It yields the protein CASSAIVTGGRPHEQYF.

This chain links TRBV2 with TRBJ1-1; 7 bases match TRBD1. Germline CDR1 reads SNHLY; CDR2 reads FYNNEI. The CDR3 extends over 15 amino acids. Trimming at V came to 5 bases and at J to 3 bases, leaving 9 bases not matched to a gene. CDR3: CASSFGQAGHTEAFF. The CDR3 coding sequence is TGTGCCAGCAGTTTCGGACAGGCCGGGCACACTGAAGCTTTCTTT.

The chain carries TRBV11-2 and TRBJ2-1, with TRBD1 matching 8 bases. J was trimmed by 12 bases and V by 2 bases; bases with no gene match: 12. The CDR3 runs to 15 residues. Germline assignment: CDR1 SGHAT and CDR2 FQNNGV. The CDR3 coding sequence is TGTGCCAGCAGCTTATCCTCCCGACAGGGGTGGGGGCAGTTCTTC. It specifies CASSLSSRQGWGQFF.